The sequence of this T cell receptor beta chain was determined in a study of T cells in Graves' hyperthyroidism and ophthalmopathy. There are 13 residues in the CDR3. Germline assignment: CDR1 SGHDN and CDR2 FVKESK. Template material for amplifying TCR beta CDR3 regions consisted of RNA transcripts. The HTBI primer set served for first-round RT-PCR of the TCR CDR3. TCRdb re-derived calls from the multiplex PCR reads in MiXCR, one entry per CDR3 protein. The data hold roughly 800,000 distinct CDR3 sequences, with roughly 40% observed a single time. This clonotype was seen a few times. One junction end disagrees with the germline gene, perhaps due to a read error.

The receptor was isolated from a man aged 18 to 30 with Graves' hyperthyroidism. The sample comprised blood. This chain connects TRBV14 to TRBJ2-7, with TRBD2 matching over 8 bases. CDR3 in DNA: TGTGCCAGCAGCCAGCTCGGGGGGGGACACCCTGACTTC. Amino acid sequence: CASSQLGGGHPDF.